What follows are 2 T cell receptor beta chains derived from one specimen sequenced in a study of cytomegalovirus exposure and HLA in healthy donors. This PCR relied on a set of 60 Vbeta primers and 13 Jbeta primers. The method was immunoSEQ multiplex PCR; TCRdb's version includes in-frame clones alone and lacks a portion of them. The sample lists about 150,000 clones, 66% seen once, with 6% to 8% in the top ten. What was sequenced was PBMCs. All receptors come from a woman aged 60-75 years in good health and CMV-seronegative.

The chain links TRBV6-5 to TRBJ2-7; 7 nucleotides line up with TRBD1. The CDR3 covers 14 residues. Trimming removed 6 bases from V and 0 bases from J; junction bases left unmatched: 5. From germline, CDR1 is MNHEY and CDR2 SVGAGI. The CDR3 coding sequence is TGTGCCAGCAGCTCCAGACAGGGCTCCTACGAGCAGTACTTC. Protein product: CASSSRQGSYEQYF.

The J gene is TRBJ2-5, the V gene TRBV5-1, with D possibly being TRBD2 (6 bases). The germline gives CDR1 SGHRS, CDR2 YFSETQ. CDR3 size: 12 residues. Trimming shortened V by 3 bases and J by 11 bases, and 14 bases separated the two germline ends. This CDR3 is CASSSGWEEQYF. DNA for the CDR3: TGCGCCAGCAGCTCGGGATGGGAGGAGCAGTACTTC.